This TCR beta chain was identified during a study of T cell responses to AZD1222 COVID-19 vaccine. There are 12 residues in the CDR3. Germline CDR1 and CDR2: MNHEY and SVGAGI. V gave up 5 bases and J gave up 6 bases, with 10 bases separating them. Generated by immunoSEQ multiplex PCR, the TCRdb table keeps only in-frame clones and is missing some. The sample shows about 170,000 clones, 80% to 95% of them seen only once. The chain carries TRBV6-5 and TRBJ1-1; TRBD1 is a possible D gene (6 bases). The sample in question was peripheral blood, obtained on day 0 of AZD1222 vaccination. This TCR was recovered from an adult in good health. Here the CDR3 DNA reads TGTGCCAGCAGTACAGGACAGTCTGAAGCTTTCTTT. This encodes CASSTGQSEAFF.